A selection of T cell receptor beta chains follows, all from one sample in a study of cytomegalovirus exposure and HLA in healthy donors. TCRdb's copy holds only in-frame clones and misses some; the assay was immunoSEQ multiplex PCR. The table includes 95,000 to 150,000 clones, 60% to 85% detected once. Specimen: PBMCs. These receptors were obtained from a female donor in good health and CMV-seronegative. Each CDR3 is given with its conserved first and last residue. The D gene is left open where the match is weak. A row's size may be missing; if present it is once, few, many or a size class.

d_call	clone_size	v_call	j_call	cdr3_nt	cdr3_aa
TRBD1	.	TRBV2	TRBJ1-2	TGTGCCAGCAGTGGACAGGGTGGATACTATGGCTACACCTTC	CASSGQGGYYGYTF
TRBD1	.	TRBV5-1	TRBJ2-7	TGCGCCAGCAGCTTGGACCCCTCCGGGACAGGGGGATACGAGCAGTACTTC	CASSLDPSGTGGYEQYF
TRBD1	.	TRBV18	TRBJ2-1	TGTGCCAGCTCACCACGGCAGGGGGCCGATGAGCAGTTCTTC	CASSPRQGADEQFF
TRBD2	.	TRBV6-4	TRBJ2-1	TGTGCCAGCAGTCAAGCGGGGAAGGCCTACAATGAGCAGTTCTTC	CASSQAGKAYNEQFF
TRBD1	once	TRBV12-5	TRBJ2-7	TGTGCTAGTGGTCTCATTGGGGTCGGGACAGGTCGCTACGAGCAGTACTTC	CASGLIGVGTGRYEQYF
.	few	TRBV5-8	TRBJ1-1	TGTGCCGGTTCACAGGGTATGAACACTGAAGCTTTCTTT	CAGSQGMNTEAFF
.	.	TRBV5-4	TRBJ1-1	TGTGCCAGCAGCTTGGGTCTACAGGGTGAAGCTTTCTTT	CASSLGLQGEAFF
.	.	TRBV7-3	TRBJ2-1	TGTGCCAGCAGCCAGGGACTCCACAATGAGCAGTTCTTC	CASSQGLHNEQFF
.	.	TRBV11-2	TRBJ2-3	TGTGCCAGCAGCTTATCAGCGGATACGCAGTATTTT	CASSLSADTQYF
TRBD1	.	TRBV27	TRBJ1-2	TGTGCCAGCAGAAGACAGGGATTTGACTATGGCTACACCTTC	CASRRQGFDYGYTF
.	.	TRBV21-1	TRBJ2-1	TGTGCCAGCAGCAAGCTAGCGGAGCCCTTTTATGAGCAGTTCTTC	CASSKLAEPFYEQFF
TRBD1	.	TRBV18	TRBJ2-5	TGTGCCAGCTCACCGAGGGGACAGGTCCTTGGAGAGACCCAGTACTTC	CASSPRGQVLGETQYF
.	few	TRBV19	TRBJ2-3	TGTGCCAGTAGGAGGGGGACAGATACGCAGTATTTT	CASRRGTDTQYF
.	few	TRBV28	TRBJ2-2	TGTGCCAGCAGCCCCCGCCGGTGGGCGGGGACCGGGGAGCTGTTTTTT	CASSPRRWAGTGELFF
.	.	TRBV5-1	TRBJ2-1	TGCGCCAGCAGTACCATCTGGGGGGACTCCTACAATGAGCAGTTCTTC	CASSTIWGDSYNEQFF
TRBD2	.	TRBV6-1	TRBJ2-5	TGTGCCAGCAGTCTGGGGGGGGGACGGGGAGAGACCCAGTACTTC	CASSLGGGRGETQYF
.	.	TRBV11-1	TRBJ1-2	TGTGCCAGCAGCCCGGGACAAAGGAACTATGGCTACACCTTC	CASSPGQRNYGYTF
.	.	TRBV2	TRBJ1-1	TGTGCCAGTACCTCGGAGGGGGGGCGGACTGAAGCTTTCTTT	CASTSEGGRTEAFF
.	once	TRBV29-1	TRBJ2-7	TGCAGCGTTGAAGTCGGCCAGGGTCCCGAGCAGTACTTC	CSVEVGQGPEQYF
TRBD1	.	TRBV30	TRBJ2-7	TGTGCCTGGAGTGTAGGCCAGGGGGCAGGCGAGCAGTACTTC	CAWSVGQGAGEQYF
.	.	TRBV27	TRBJ1-1	TGTGCCAGCAGTTTAAGGTCCCAGGGAAAGAACACTGAAGCTTTCTTT	CASSLRSQGKNTEAFF
.	.	TRBV18	TRBJ1-2	TGTGCCAGCTCACCCGGGTCGGGGATCTGGTATGGCTACACCTTC	CASSPGSGIWYGYTF
.	.	TRBV30	TRBJ1-2	TGTGCCTGGAGTTTGGGTTTCGGGGGACGGGGTGGCTACACCTTC	CAWSLGFGGRGGYTF
.	.	TRBV5-1	TRBJ1-1	TGCGCCAGCAGCTTGGTAGTTGGTGACACTGAAGCTTTCTTT	CASSLVVGDTEAFF
TRBD1	.	TRBV10-1	TRBJ1-1	TGCGCCAGCACTGCGGACAGGGCCTACGGTGAAGCTTTCTTT	CASTADRAYGEAFF
.	.	TRBV28	TRBJ2-3	TGTGCCAGCAGTTTACAGGCTTTAGATACGCAGTATTTT	CASSLQALDTQYF
TRBD1	.	TRBV7-9	TRBJ2-7	TGTGCCAGCAGCTTTACAGGGGGCTTCTACGAGCAGTACTTC	CASSFTGGFYEQYF
TRBD1	.	TRBV5-6	TRBJ1-3	TGTGCCAGCAGCTTGTGGGACAGGGGTGGAAACACCATATATTTT	CASSLWDRGGNTIYF